This T cell receptor beta chain emerged from a study of tissue T cells after allogeneic stem cell transplantation. Study outcomes and limitations: TCR repertoires tracked anatomic similarity, regardless of disease or transplant status. Across patients, clones rarely overlapped, yet motif clusters were shared tissue-specifically. Which tissue TCRs were alloreactive or antigen-specific was not determined. Some clones might be persisting host cells. Blood and spleen captured only part of the tissue TCR repertoire.

The V and J ends lost 4 bases and 6 bases, in that order; junction bases with no gene match: 4. This CDR3 has 13 amino acids. Germline assignment: CDR1 FNHDT and CDR2 SITEND (reference sequence). Here immunoSEQ multiplex PCR was the method, and the copy in TCRdb shows in-frame clones only, minus some. The sample lists about 50,000 clones; 73% were seen once. With regard to this clone: Its antigen is still unknown. Germline and genes: mouse. The read gets to within 1 residue of the CDR3 end, and the germline J gene fills in the rest.

The rearrangement joins TRBV19 to TRBJ2-4, with TRBD2 matching over 8 bases. The sequence came from a pool of C57BL/6 mice in good health. Material for sequencing was sorted cells pooled from one or two spleens. The CDR3 is CASSYRDWNTLYF. The sequenced part of the CDR3 DNA is TGTGCCAGCAGTTACCGGGACTGGAACACCTTGTAC.